The entry that follows covers one T cell receptor beta chain sequence. This sample is drawn from a study of cytomegalovirus exposure and HLA in healthy donors. Clones were read by immunoSEQ multiplex PCR, and TCRdb kept only the in-frame ones, dropping some. The sample lists over 110,000 clones, about 87% occurring once. Input material: PBMCs. This TCR derives from a man between 18 and 29 years old in good health and CMV-seropositive.

The CDR3 nucleotides read TGCGCCAGCAGCTTGTGGGGGGAGCAGAACACTGAAGCTTTCTTT. Its protein is CASSLWGEQNTEAFF. The V and J genes are TRBV5-1 and TRBJ1-1; D perhaps matches TRBD1 (5 bases). Trimming removed 1 base at V and 1 base at J, with 11 bases between. Looked up from germline, CDR1 is SGHRS and CDR2 is YFSETQ. The CDR3 covers 15 residues.